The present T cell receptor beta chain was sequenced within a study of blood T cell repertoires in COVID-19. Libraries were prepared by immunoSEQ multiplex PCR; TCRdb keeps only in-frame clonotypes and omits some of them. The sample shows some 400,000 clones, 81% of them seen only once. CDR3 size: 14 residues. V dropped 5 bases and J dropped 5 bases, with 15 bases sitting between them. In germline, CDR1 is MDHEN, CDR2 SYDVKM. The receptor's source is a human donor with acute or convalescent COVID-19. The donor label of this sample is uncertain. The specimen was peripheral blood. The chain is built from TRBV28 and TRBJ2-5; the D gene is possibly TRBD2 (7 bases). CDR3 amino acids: CASSPAGAQETQYF. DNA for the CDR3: TGTGCCAGCAGTCCCGCGGGGGCCCAGGAGACCCAGTACTTC.